Listed below are T cell receptor beta chains from one sample, sequenced in a study of blood T cell repertoires in COVID-19. The assay was immunoSEQ multiplex PCR, and TCRdb's table has in-frame clones only and misses some. This table has over 70,000 clones, approximately 84% appearing once. Sequencing used peripheral blood. All receptors derive from a man in his sixties with COVID-19, enrolled during active disease. Each CDR3 is given with its conserved first and last residue. Fields, in order: V gene, D gene, J gene, clone size, CDR3 protein, CDR3 DNA. The D gene is left open where the match is weak. Only some rows state a clone size, as once, few, many or a class for expanded clones.

v_call: TRBV9
d_call: -
j_call: TRBJ1-1
clone_size: few
cdr3_aa: CASSALTGMNTEAFF
cdr3_nt: TGTGCCAGCAGCGCCTTGACAGGCATGAACACTGAAGCTTTCTTT

v_call: TRBV19
d_call: -
j_call: TRBJ2-5
clone_size: -
cdr3_aa: CASSKDRFLETQYF
cdr3_nt: TGTGCCAGTAGTAAAGACAGGTTCCTAGAGACCCAGTACTTC

v_call: TRBV6-1
d_call: TRBD1
j_call: TRBJ2-5
clone_size: few
cdr3_aa: CASSEPGTGDFGTQYF
cdr3_nt: TGTGCCAGCAGTGAACCCGGGACAGGGGATTTTGGGACCCAGTACTTC

v_call: TRBV27
d_call: -
j_call: TRBJ1-4
clone_size: -
cdr3_aa: CASSIWGGGEKLFF
cdr3_nt: TGTGCCAGCAGTATCTGGGGGGGCGGTGAAAAACTGTTTTTT

v_call: TRBV6-5
d_call: -
j_call: TRBJ2-7
clone_size: once
cdr3_aa: CASSITLDSSYEQYF
cdr3_nt: TGTGCCAGCAGTATTACCTTAGACAGCTCCTACGAGCAGTACTTC

v_call: TRBV30
d_call: TRBD1
j_call: TRBJ1-2
clone_size: -
cdr3_aa: CAWGGTGTGINGYTF
cdr3_nt: TGTGCCTGGGGGGGAACCGGGACAGGGATTAATGGCTACACCTTC

v_call: TRBV6-5
d_call: -
j_call: TRBJ2-2
clone_size: -
cdr3_aa: CASTMGHTGELFF
cdr3_nt: TGTGCCAGCACGATGGGGCACACCGGGGAGCTGTTTTTT

v_call: TRBV9
d_call: TRBD2
j_call: TRBJ2-1
clone_size: -
cdr3_aa: CASSVDGGTSGSYNEQFF
cdr3_nt: TGTGCCAGCAGCGTAGACGGGGGGACTAGTGGCTCCTACAATGAGCAGTTCTTC

v_call: TRBV24-1
d_call: -
j_call: TRBJ2-1
clone_size: -
cdr3_aa: CATSDPMDSGYFSSYNEQFF
cdr3_nt: TGTGCCACCAGTGACCCCATGGATAGCGGTTACTTTAGCTCCTACAATGAGCAGTTCTTC

v_call: TRBV2
d_call: -
j_call: TRBJ1-3
clone_size: once
cdr3_aa: CASRDSGNTIYF
cdr3_nt: TGTGCCAGCCGGGACTCTGGAAACACCATATATTTT

v_call: TRBV5-1
d_call: TRBD2
j_call: TRBJ2-2
clone_size: -
cdr3_aa: CASSLAGGLAEFTGELFF
cdr3_nt: TGCGCCAGCAGCTTGGCCGGAGGACTAGCGGAATTCACCGGGGAGCTGTTTTTT

v_call: TRBV30
d_call: -
j_call: TRBJ2-5
clone_size: -
cdr3_aa: CAWSVGAETQYF
cdr3_nt: TGTGCCTGGAGTGTTGGGGCAGAGACCCAGTACTTC

v_call: TRBV5-6
d_call: TRBD1
j_call: TRBJ1-2
clone_size: -
cdr3_aa: CASSIPGGFGYTF
cdr3_nt: TGTGCCAGCAGTATACCAGGGGGCTTTGGCTACACCTTC

v_call: TRBV7-6
d_call: TRBD1
j_call: TRBJ1-1
clone_size: -
cdr3_aa: CASSPRQGTNTEAFF
cdr3_nt: TGTGCCAGCAGCCCACGACAGGGGACGAACACTGAAGCTTTCTTT

v_call: TRBV6-5
d_call: TRBD1
j_call: TRBJ1-1
clone_size: -
cdr3_aa: CASSQTGVEAFF
cdr3_nt: TGTGCCAGCAGTCAGACAGGGGTGGAAGCTTTCTTT

v_call: TRBV19
d_call: TRBD1
j_call: TRBJ1-5
clone_size: -
cdr3_aa: CASNLEGTGGSPQHF
cdr3_nt: TGTGCCAGTAACCTGGAGGGGACAGGGGGCTCACCCCAGCATTTT

v_call: TRBV6-5
d_call: TRBD1
j_call: TRBJ1-2
clone_size: -
cdr3_aa: CASSYSGQGASGYTF
cdr3_nt: TGTGCCAGCAGTTACTCGGGACAGGGGGCCAGTGGCTACACCTTC

v_call: TRBV20-1
d_call: -
j_call: TRBJ2-7
clone_size: -
cdr3_aa: CSASSGHEQYF
cdr3_nt: TGCAGTGCTAGCTCTGGGCACGAGCAGTACTTC